This T cell receptor (beta chain) was retrieved from a study of blood T cell repertoires in COVID-19. For the study at large: Samples representing acute and convalescent COVID-19 were sourced from the United States, Italy and Spain. T cells, B-cell-depleted T cells, or PBMCs supplied cDNA or gDNA.

Germline V gives CDR1 SNHLY, CDR2 FYNNEI. V shed 8 bases and J shed 5 bases, with 13 bases lying between them. The CDR3 loop spans 13 amino acids. In the study's own analysis: Reference gene primer amplification yielded estimated nucleated cell counts. Measured with immunoSEQ multiplex PCR; TCRdb has only the in-frame clones, and not every one. The DNA gave D and trimming, while V, J and clone size come from that table. The sample includes about 120,000 clones, around 79% seen only once; the top ten take about 2.3%. The genes are TRBV2 and TRBJ2-1, with TRBD1 as a possible D gene (5 bases). The sequence came from a man aged 50 to 60 with acute or convalescent COVID-19. What was sequenced was peripheral blood. CDR3 sequence: CASELRVDNEQFF. CDR3 bases: TGTGCCAGCGAGCTCAGGGTAGACAATGAGCAGTTCTTC.